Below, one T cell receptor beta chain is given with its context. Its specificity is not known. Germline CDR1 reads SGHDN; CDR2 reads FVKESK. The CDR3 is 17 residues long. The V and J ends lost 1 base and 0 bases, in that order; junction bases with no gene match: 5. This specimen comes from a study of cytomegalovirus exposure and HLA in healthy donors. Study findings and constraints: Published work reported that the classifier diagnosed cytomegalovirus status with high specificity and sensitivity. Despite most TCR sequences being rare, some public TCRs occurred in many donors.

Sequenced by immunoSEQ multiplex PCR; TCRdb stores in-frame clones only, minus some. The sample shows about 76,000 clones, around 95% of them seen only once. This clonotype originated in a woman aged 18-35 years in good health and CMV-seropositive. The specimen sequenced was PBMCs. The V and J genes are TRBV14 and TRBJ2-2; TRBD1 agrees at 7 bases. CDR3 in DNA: TGTGCCAGCAGCCAAGCCCGACAGGGTGCGAACACCGGGGAGCTGTTTTTT. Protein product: CASSQARQGANTGELFF.